One and the same sample provided the 3 T cell receptor beta chains below, sequenced in a study of post-analysis software for immune sequencing data. General study points: The five TRBV segments detected at higher frequency in patients than in controls included TRBV5-6, TRBV5-1 and TRBV20-1.

Their specific antigens are unknown. Prepared libraries of TCR beta cDNA carried unique molecular identifiers. Using its own MiXCR run on the PCR reads, TCRdb lists one record per CDR3 protein. The sample consists of roughly 800,000 distinct CDR3 sequences, approximately 53% of them appearing once. Sequencing was carried out using blood. These receptor sequences come from a girl aged 10 to 17 with multiple sclerosis.

This clonotype was found a few times. The chain carries TRBV12-3 or TRBV12-4 and TRBJ1-1, with D possibly being TRBD1 (6 bases). The V end lost 5 bases, the J end lost 1 base, and 11 bases lay between the germline ends. The CDR3 runs 14 residues. The CDR3 coding sequence is TGTGCCAGCAGTACAAGGACAGCGAACACTGAAGCTTTCTTT. Translation gives CASSTRTANTEAFF.

This chain joins TRBV7-3 and TRBJ2-5, with 8 bases matching TRBD1. CDR3 length: 16 residues. Germline values: CDR1 SGHTA, CDR2 FQGTGA. V lost 4 bases, J lost 6 bases, and 13 bases stayed unmatched. CDR3 protein: CASSSGQGGSAKTQYF. In DNA form, the CDR3 reads TGTGCCAGCAGCTCCGGACAGGGCGGCAGTGCGAAGACCCAGTACTTC.

This chain joins TRBV20-1 and TRBJ2-3; either TRBD1 or TRBD2 may fit D (5 bases each). Germline CDR1 DFQATT, CDR2 SNEGSKA (reference sequence). The CDR3 extends over 13 amino acids. The CDR3: CTPGPFYTDTQYF. In DNA, the CDR3 is TGCACCCCGGGACCTTTCTACACAGATACGCAGTATTTT.